This T cell receptor beta chain originates from a study of tumor-infiltrating lymphocytes in glioblastoma multiforme. Multiple V-beta primers and a C-beta primer amplified TCRB from RNA. No unique molecular identifiers were described for these TCRB libraries. TCRdb re-called the multiplex PCR reads through MiXCR, storing one row per CDR3 protein. The table shows about 32,000 distinct CDR3 sequences, with approximately 66% occurring only once. V lost 6 bases and J lost 5; bases outside the gene matches: 8. Germline CDR1 is SQVTM and CDR2 is ANQGSEA. The CDR3 is made up of 14 amino acids. This TCR derives from a male donor with glioblastoma. The sequenced sample was brain tumor tissue. This chain links TRBV29-1 with TRBJ2-1; 9 nucleotides match TRBD2. The CDR3 spells CSVAGGLADNEQFF. The CDR3 DNA sequence: TGCAGCGTGGCGGGGGGGCTAGCAGACAATGAGCAGTTCTTC.